This T cell receptor beta chain was recorded in a study of vaccination effects on CD4 cells after COVID-19. Across the whole study: Samples gathered post-vaccine arrived a median of 72 days past the second dose.

With respect to this clone: Its matching antigen is unknown.

The protocol was immunoSEQ multiplex PCR, while the TCRdb copy is restricted to in-frame clones and leaves out a portion. The sample has some 30,000 clones, around three fifths seen once. Broader study findings: Clones from infection and from vaccination both contracted markedly late after vaccination. Relatively few convalescent patients took part in the study, which had no early post-infection timepoints.

Sequencing was preceded by expansion of antigen-specific CD4+ T cells with viral peptide pools in the ViraFEST assay. Investigators separated out CD4+ T cells once around 9 days of culture had passed. All study participants received two doses of BNT162b2 or mRNA-1273 vaccine. According to the study, vaccine recipients showed no prior SARS-CoV-2 infection and negative nucleocapsid antibodies. The V end was cut by 7 bases, the J end by 2 bases, with 9 bases between. Germline CDR1 reads LGHNT; CDR2 reads FRNRAP. This CDR3 region has 14 residues. The chain uses TRBV12-5 and TRBJ2-6, with a tentative D call TRBD2 (5 bases). The origin of this receptor is a human donor who received a COVID-19 vaccine. The sample consisted of CD4+ T cells from PBMCs cultured with SARS-CoV-2 spike peptides, taken after COVID-19 vaccination. CDR3 protein: CASAPGAGANVLTF. CDR3 in DNA: TGTGCTAGTGCCCCCGGGGCTGGGGCCAACGTCCTGACTTTC.